This TCR beta chain was sequenced in a study of T cells in Graves' hyperthyroidism and ophthalmopathy. Authors of the study amplified TCR beta CDR3 regions from RNA transcripts. HTBI primers were the set used in a first-round RT-PCR of the TCR CDR3. TCRdb re-derived calls from the multiplex PCR reads in MiXCR, one entry per CDR3 protein. In the table there are 250,000 to 400,000 distinct CDR3 sequences, roughly 15% of which are singletons. This clonotype came up many times. Germline values: CDR1 MNHEY, CDR2 SMNVEV (reference sequence). This CDR3 is 13 amino acids long. Between the trimmed V and J ends, which lost 6 bases and 11 bases, there was a span of 16 bases.

The origin of this receptor is a woman between 40 and 55 years old with Graves' ophthalmopathy. The sequenced material came from blood. The gene calls are TRBV27 and TRBJ1-4, with D perhaps matching TRBD1 (5 bases). The CDR3 nucleotides are TGTGCCAGCAGCCAGGGTCTCCTGGGGAAACTGTTTTTT. Its protein product is CASSQGLLGKLFF.